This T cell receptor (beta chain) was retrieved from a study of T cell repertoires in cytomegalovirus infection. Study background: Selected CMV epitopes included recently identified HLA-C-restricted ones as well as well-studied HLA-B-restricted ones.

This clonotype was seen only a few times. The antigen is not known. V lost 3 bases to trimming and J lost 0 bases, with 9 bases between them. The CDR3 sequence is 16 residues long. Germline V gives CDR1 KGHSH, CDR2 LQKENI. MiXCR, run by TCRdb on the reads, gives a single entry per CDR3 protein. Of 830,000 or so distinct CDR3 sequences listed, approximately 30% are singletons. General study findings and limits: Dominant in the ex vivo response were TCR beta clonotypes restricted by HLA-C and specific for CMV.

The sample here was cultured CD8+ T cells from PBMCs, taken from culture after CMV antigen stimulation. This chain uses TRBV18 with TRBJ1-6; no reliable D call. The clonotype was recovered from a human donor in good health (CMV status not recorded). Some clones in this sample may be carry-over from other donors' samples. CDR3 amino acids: CASSPEVSSYNSPLHF. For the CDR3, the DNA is TGTGCCAGCTCACCGGAGGTGAGCTCCTATAATTCACCCCTCCACTTT.